This T cell receptor (beta chain) was identified in a study of shared clonotypes between healthy human individuals. Study-level results: A small donor pool kept down the genetic and exposure-history diversity that was represented.

This clone was observed a single time. Its specificity is unknown. V was trimmed by 1 base and J by 6 bases, leaving 15 bases between them. This CDR3 is built from 15 residues. Germline-derived CDR1 and CDR2 are SGHAT and FQNNGV. TCRdb's copy holds only in-frame clones and misses some; the assay was immunoSEQ multiplex PCR. The sample lists some 500,000 clones, 90% to 97% seen once, with about 0.057% in the top ten. This chain links TRBV11-2 with TRBJ1-1; D gene uncertain. The source material was naive CD4+ T cells sorted from blood. Indicated subset: CD45RA+ positively selected. This sequence originates from a woman aged 25 to 39 in good health. CDR3 residues: CASSLAHSRSAEAFF. DNA of the CDR3: TGTGCCAGCAGCTTAGCCCATAGCAGGTCGGCTGAAGCTTTCTTT.